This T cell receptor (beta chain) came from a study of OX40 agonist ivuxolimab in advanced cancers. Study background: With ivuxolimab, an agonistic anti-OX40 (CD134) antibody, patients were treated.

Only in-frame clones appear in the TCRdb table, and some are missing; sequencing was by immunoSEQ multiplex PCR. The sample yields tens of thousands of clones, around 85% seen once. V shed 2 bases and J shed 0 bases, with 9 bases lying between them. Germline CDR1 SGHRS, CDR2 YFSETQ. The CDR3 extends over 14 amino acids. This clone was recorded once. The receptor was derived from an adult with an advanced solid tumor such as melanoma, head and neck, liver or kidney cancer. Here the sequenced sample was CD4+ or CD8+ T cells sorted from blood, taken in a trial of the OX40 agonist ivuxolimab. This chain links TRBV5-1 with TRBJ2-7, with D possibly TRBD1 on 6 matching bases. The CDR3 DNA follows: TGCGCCAGCAGCTTACAGGGCCCCTCCTACGAGCAGTACTTC. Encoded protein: CASSLQGPSYEQYF.